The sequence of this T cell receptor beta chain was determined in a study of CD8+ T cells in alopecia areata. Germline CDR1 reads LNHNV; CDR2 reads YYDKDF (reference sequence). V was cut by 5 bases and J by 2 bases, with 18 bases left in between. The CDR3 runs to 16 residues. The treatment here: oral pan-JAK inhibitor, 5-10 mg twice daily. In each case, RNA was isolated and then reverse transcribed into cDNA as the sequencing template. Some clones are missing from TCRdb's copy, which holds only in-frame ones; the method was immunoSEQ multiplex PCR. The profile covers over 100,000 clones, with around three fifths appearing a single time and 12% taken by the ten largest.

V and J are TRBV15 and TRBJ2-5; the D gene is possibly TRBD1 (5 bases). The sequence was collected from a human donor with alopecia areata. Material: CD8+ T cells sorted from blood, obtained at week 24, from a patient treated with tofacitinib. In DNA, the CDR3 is TGTGCCACCAGCCTGGATGGTACAGGTATTCAAGAGACCCAGTACTTC. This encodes CATSLDGTGIQETQYF.